The T cell receptor beta chain under discussion was sequenced for a study of blood T cell repertoires in COVID-19. Study summary: Acute and convalescent COVID-19 samples came from the United States, Italy and Spain. In each case, the material was cDNA or gDNA derived from T cells, B-cell-depleted T cells, or PBMCs.

With respect to this clone: Other DNA sequences in the sample encode the same CDR3.

Authors' methods: Quantification of nucleated cells was approximated via reference gene primer amplification. Using immunoSEQ multiplex PCR, the repertoire was profiled, and TCRdb retains in-frame clones only, with some absent. V, J and clone size are those of that table, while D and trimming were read from the DNA. The sample includes around 270,000 clones, more than 85% seen only once; the top ten take approximately 0.84%. The germline V gene encodes CDR1 KGHSH and CDR2 LQKENI. V shed 2 bases and J shed 3 bases, with 5 bases lying between them. This CDR3 contains 13 residues. The chain carries TRBV18 and TRBJ1-5; no reliable D call. The sequencing sample was made of peripheral blood. This TCR was sampled from a man aged 25 to 40 with acute or convalescent COVID-19. The CDR3 protein is CASSPGLNQPQHF. The CDR3 DNA is TGTGCCAGCTCACCAGGCCTCAATCAGCCCCAGCATTTT.